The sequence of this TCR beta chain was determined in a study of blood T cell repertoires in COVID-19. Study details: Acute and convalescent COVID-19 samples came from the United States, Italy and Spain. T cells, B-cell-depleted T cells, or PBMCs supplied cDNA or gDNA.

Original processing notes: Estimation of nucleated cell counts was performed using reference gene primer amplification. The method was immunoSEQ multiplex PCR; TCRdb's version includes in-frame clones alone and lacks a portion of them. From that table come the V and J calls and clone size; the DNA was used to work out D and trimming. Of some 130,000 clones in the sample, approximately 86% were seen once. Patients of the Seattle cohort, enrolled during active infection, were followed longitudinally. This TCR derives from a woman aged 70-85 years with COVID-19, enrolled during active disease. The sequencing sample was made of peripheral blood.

For the CDR3, the DNA is TGTGCCAGTAGTCTGCCAGGCAGCTCCTACAATGAGCAGTTCTTC. Its translation is CASSLPGSSYNEQFF. This chain joins TRBV19 and TRBJ2-1; D is unresolved. The CDR3 covers 15 residues. Germline V CDR1 and CDR2: LNHDA, SQIVND (reference sequence). V lost 5 bases to trimming and J lost 0 bases, with 11 bases between them. Full variable domain (rest looked up from reference TRBV19 and TRBJ2-1): DGGITQSPKYLFRKEGQNVTLSCEQNLNHDAMYWYRQDPGQGLRLIYYSQIVNDFQKGDIAEGYSVSREKKESFPLTVTSAQKNPTAFYLCASSLPGSSYNEQFFGPGTRLTVL.